Given below is one T cell receptor beta chain in context. The antigen is not known. Input per TCR library consisted of about 3.5 ug of total RNA. UMIs containing a 6-nucleotide sample barcode were added via template switching. After re-calling the 5' RACE reads, TCRdb lists one entry per CDR3 protein, DNA absent. The sample totals more than 350,000 distinct CDR3 sequences. The data originate from a study of monozygotic twins with inflammatory bowel disease. Sampling involved one blood draw (about 2.6 ml) for every donor. The germline CDR1 and CDR2 sequences are SGHRS and YFSETQ. The CDR3 has 15 residues. Study-wide results and caveats: Fewer shared clonotypes with others were found in IBD patients than in healthy twins, especially with disease activity.

What was sequenced was blood. This TCR was sampled from a human donor with ulcerative colitis or Crohn's disease, or a healthy co-twin of an affected twin (not recorded which). The gene calls are TRBV5-1 and TRBJ1-1; the TRBD1 assignment by TCRdb is unverifiable without DNA. The CDR3 spells CASSLVIARDTEAFF.